Following are 10 T cell receptor beta chains from one sample sequenced in a study of tumor and adjacent non-tumor tissue in lung cancer. The template was RNA from unsorted bulk tissue. A modified ARM-PCR protocol with three rounds of nested PCR amplified TCRbeta. TCRdb re-called the multiplex PCR reads with MiXCR, one entry per CDR3 protein. The sample contains over 110,000 distinct CDR3 sequences, approximately 64% of which appear only once. The sample was lung tumor tissue. Receptors originate from a man in his 60s with small cell lung cancer.

Details on this clonotype: Just one base apart from a much larger clone, this may be a read error. The rearrangement joins TRBV4-1 to TRBJ1-5; D is uncertain. The CDR3 has 15 residues. CDR1 and CDR2 (germline): MGHRA, YSYEKL. The CDR3 sequence: CPSSQETAGNQPQHF. The CDR3 coding sequence is TGCCCCAGCAGCCAAGAGACGGCGGGCAATCAGCCCCAGCATTTT.

This clonotype is a singleton in its sample. V is TRBV11-2 and J is TRBJ2-5, with D unresolved. The end of the DNA is better explained by TRBJ2-1, so the J call may be wrong. Germline CDR1 SGHAT, CDR2 FQNNGV. The CDR3 is 14 amino acids. The CDR3, as DNA: TGTGCCAGCAGCCCTGAACATAGCCAAGAGACCCAGTTCTTC. This codes for CASSPEHSQETQFF.

The chain recombines TRBV28 with TRBJ1-1, with D possibly TRBD1 on 6 matching bases. The CDR3 runs 13 residues. Trimming pared 8 bases from V and 10 bases from J, leaving 20 bases between. The germline V gene has CDR1 MDHEN and CDR2 SYDVKM. CDR3 nucleotides: TGTGCCAGCTCCCTTCCCCACAGGGCTGTAGCTTTCTTT. Translating gives CASSLPHRAVAFF.

This clonotype was counted only a few times. The V and J genes are TRBV10-3 and TRBJ1-6, with D unresolved. CDR1 ENHRY and CDR2 SYGVKD come from the germline V gene. V lost 1 base and J lost 0, with 7 bases in between. The CDR3 has 16 residues. This chain's CDR3 is CAISEFSHSYNSPLHF. DNA for the CDR3: TGTGCCATCAGTGAGTTCTCTCACTCCTATAATTCACCCCTCCACTTT.

Details on this clonotype: A read error may produce the germline difference seen at one junction end. This chain joins TRBV12-3 or TRBV12-4 and TRBJ2-1; D ambiguous. The CDR3 totals 13 residues. The CDR3 sequence is CASILVASNEQFF. CDR3 bases: TGTGCCAGCATTTTAGTGGCGAGCAATGAGCAGTTCTTC.

Of note for this clonotype: Germline is not matched at one junction end, which may reflect a read error. The rearrangement uses TRBV12-3 or TRBV12-4 and TRBJ1-1; 7 positions agree with TRBD1. The CDR3 sequence is 12 residues long. CDR3: CTSSGPAGGAFF. The CDR3 nucleotides are TGTACCAGCAGTGGGCCTGCAGGGGGGGCTTTCTTT.

The chain combines TRBV7-9 with TRBJ2-1, with D possibly matching TRBD2 (6 bases). V lost 1 base, J lost 1 base, and 17 bases lay in between. The CDR3 sequence is 18 residues long. Germline CDR1 SEHNR, CDR2 FQNEAQ (reference sequence). This CDR3 is CASSLGGGSVISYNEQFF. The CDR3 nucleotides are TGTGCCAGCAGCTTAGGTGGAGGGAGCGTTATTTCCTACAATGAGCAGTTCTTC.

Details on this clonotype: This may come from a read error, since a much larger clone is one base off. The rearrangement joins TRBV29-1 to TRBJ1-1; D is uncertain. Trimming cost V 8 bases and J 0 bases, with 16 bases left between them. This CDR3 has 14 amino acids. Germline CDR1 reads SQVTM; CDR2 reads ANQGSEA. The CDR3 reads CSTPVGLLNTEAFF. CDR3 sequence (DNA): TGCAGCACCCCAGTGGGTCTCTTGAACACTGAAGCTTTCTTT.

As to this clonotype: This sequence may be a read error, since a much larger clone differs from it by one base. This rearrangement joins TRBV5-1 to TRBJ1-2; D is ambiguous. Looked up from germline, CDR1 is SGHRS and CDR2 is YFSETQ. The CDR3 has 14 amino acids. The CDR3 DNA follows: TGCACCAGCAAGGACCTAGATCTTAACTATGGCTACACCTTC. Amino acid sequence: CTSKDLDLNYGYTF.

A remark on this clonotype: The CDR3 does not end in the conserved phenylalanine or tryptophan, so this is likely a read error. V is TRBV11-2 and J is TRBJ2-1, with D tentatively TRBD1 or TRBD2 (6 bases each). Germline V gene data show CDR1 as SGHAT and CDR2 as FQNNGV. The CDR3 runs to 15 residues. CDR3 sequence (DNA): TGTGGCAGCAGCTTAAGGGGGGATTTAGTGGGTGAGCAGTTCTTA. Translating gives CGSSLRGDLVGEQFL.